The present entry profiles one T cell receptor beta chain with its context. As yet, its antigen is unknown. Measured with immunoSEQ multiplex PCR; TCRdb has only the in-frame clones, and not every one. This sample carries about 120,000 clones, 95% of them seen once, and the ten largest clones take 2.5% to 3.5%. This sample is part of a study of graft-versus-host responses after intestinal transplantation. Study-level findings and limits: GvH clones surfaced in recipient marrow, some emerging earlier in ileum or blood. Allograft graft-versus-host to host-versus-graft clonal ratios ran high in patients with graft-donor T cell macrochimerism.

From germline, CDR1 is LNHNV and CDR2 YYDKDF (reference sequence). The ends lost 1 base at V and 3 bases at J; junction bases unmatched: 9. The CDR3 is 16 residues long. The chain has TRBV15 and TRBJ2-7; 7 bases align to TRBD1. Specimen: unstimulated CD8+ T cells sorted from spleen or lymph node cells, collected before intestinal transplant. This sequence was found in a human donor who received an intestinal transplant. CDR3 region: CATSRGSQGVHYEQYF. The CDR3 bases are TGTGCCACCAGCAGAGGGTCTCAGGGGGTTCACTACGAGCAGTACTTC.